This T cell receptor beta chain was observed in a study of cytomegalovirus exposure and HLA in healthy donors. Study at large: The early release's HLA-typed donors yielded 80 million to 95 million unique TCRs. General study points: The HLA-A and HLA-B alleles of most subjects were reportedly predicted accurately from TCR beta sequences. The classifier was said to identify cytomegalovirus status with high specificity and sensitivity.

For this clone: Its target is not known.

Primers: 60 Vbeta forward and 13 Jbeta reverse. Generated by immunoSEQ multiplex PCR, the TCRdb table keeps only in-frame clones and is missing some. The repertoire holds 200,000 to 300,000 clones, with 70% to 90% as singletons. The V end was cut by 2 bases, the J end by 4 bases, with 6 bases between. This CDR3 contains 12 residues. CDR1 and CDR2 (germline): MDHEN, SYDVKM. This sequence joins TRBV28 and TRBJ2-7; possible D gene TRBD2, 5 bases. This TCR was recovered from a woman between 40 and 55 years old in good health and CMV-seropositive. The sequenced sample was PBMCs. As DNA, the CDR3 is TGTGCCAGCAGTTTAACTAGGTACGAGCAGTACTTC. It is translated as CASSLTRYEQYF. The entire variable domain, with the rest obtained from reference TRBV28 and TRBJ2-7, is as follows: DVKVTQSSRYLVKRTGEKVFLECVQDMDHENMFWYRQDPGLGLRLIYFSYDVKMKEKGDIPEGYSVSREKKERFSLILESASTNQTSMYLCASSLTRYEQYFGPGTRLTVT.